The rows below give T cell receptor beta chains drawn from one sample of a study of OX40 agonist ivuxolimab in advanced cancers. Repertoires were generated with immunoSEQ multiplex PCR, while TCRdb's copy carries only in-frame clones and drops some. This sample carries tens of thousands of clones, 88% of them seen once, and the ten largest clones take approximately 0.98%. The sample in question was CD4+ or CD8+ T cells sorted from blood, obtained in a trial of the OX40 agonist ivuxolimab. The source is an adult with an advanced solid tumor such as melanoma, head and neck, liver or kidney cancer. Both conserved end residues are part of each CDR3. The order of the fields is V gene, CDR3 protein.

v_gene: TRBV19
CDR3aa: CASSMGLGYGYTF

v_gene: TRBV27
CDR3aa: CASTGNGGGRYGYTF

v_gene: TRBV28
CDR3aa: CASSLRPLADTQYF

v_gene: TRBV15
CDR3aa: CATSGQVDGTSTDTQYF

v_gene: TRBV2
CDR3aa: CASSEALRSGNQPQHF

v_gene: TRBV28
CDR3aa: CASSLPGTMAYEQYF

v_gene: TRBV30
CDR3aa: CAWRVRAGANVLTF

v_gene: TRBV18
CDR3aa: CASSPSTGRYEQYF

v_gene: TRBV18
CDR3aa: CASSETGGSRYGYTF

v_gene: TRBV7-9
CDR3aa: CASSSSATQYF

v_gene: TRBV2
CDR3aa: CASNKGLAGVETQYF